Sequencing of this TCR beta chain was carried out in a study of T cells in Graves' hyperthyroidism and ophthalmopathy. The CDR3 is made up of 11 amino acids. Trimming pared 5 bases from V and 8 bases from J, leaving 10 bases between. Germline values: CDR1 DFQATT, CDR2 SNEGSKA (reference sequence). Patients between 18 and 65 years old had hyperthyroidism, newly diagnosed and lasting under 2 months. Diagnoses were made from clinical symptoms, serum measures (thyroxine and TRAb), thyroid ultrasound and orbital computed tomography. This clonotype was recorded many times. Antigen: not known. Amplified regions were TCR beta CDR3 sequences from RNA transcripts. TCR CDR3 underwent first-round RT-PCR with the HTBI primer set. TCRdb re-called the multiplex PCR reads through MiXCR, storing one row per CDR3 protein. Of 250,000 to 350,000 distinct CDR3 sequences listed, 16% are singletons. Findings and caveats of the study: Model-based prediction identified ophthalmopathy a median around seven months prior to its onset.

Sample: blood. This TCR was sampled from a man younger than 45 with Graves' hyperthyroidism. This chain links TRBV20-1 with TRBJ2-1; no reliable D call. The CDR3 sequence is CSAGKSHEQFF. The DNA for the CDR3 is TGCAGTGCTGGGAAGTCCCATGAGCAGTTCTTC.